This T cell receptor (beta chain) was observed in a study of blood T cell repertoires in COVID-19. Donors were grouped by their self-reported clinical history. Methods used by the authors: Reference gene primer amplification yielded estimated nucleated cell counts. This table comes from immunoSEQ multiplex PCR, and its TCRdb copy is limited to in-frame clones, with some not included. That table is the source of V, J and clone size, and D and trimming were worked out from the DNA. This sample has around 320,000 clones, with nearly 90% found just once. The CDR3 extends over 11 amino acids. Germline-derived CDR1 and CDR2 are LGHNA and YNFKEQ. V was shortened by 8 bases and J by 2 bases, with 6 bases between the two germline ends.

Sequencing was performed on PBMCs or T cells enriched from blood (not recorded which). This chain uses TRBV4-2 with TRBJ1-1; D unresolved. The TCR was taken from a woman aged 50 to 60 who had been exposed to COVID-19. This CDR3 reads CASGPNTEAFF. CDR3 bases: TGTGCCAGCGGCCCTAACACTGAAGCTTTCTTT.